The source of this T cell receptor beta chain is a study of early T cells in non-severe SARS-CoV-2 infection. This clonotype was picked up many times. Germline assignment: CDR1 MNHEY and CDR2 SVGEGT. Trimming cost V 2 bases and J 0 bases, with 6 bases left between them. The CDR3 is made up of 14 amino acids. TCRdb re-derived calls from the 5' RACE reads in MiXCR, one entry per CDR3 protein. The sample consists of 50,000 or so distinct CDR3 sequences, 13% of them appearing once. Sequencing input: whole blood. The receptor comes from an adult who was a healthcare worker with PCR-confirmed SARS-CoV-2 infection or an uninfected control (not recorded which). The chain uses TRBV6-2 or TRBV6-3 and TRBJ2-3, with D unclear. The DNA of the CDR3 is TGTGCCAGCAGTTACACGCAGAGCACAGATACGCAGTATTTT. This translates into CASSYTQSTDTQYF.